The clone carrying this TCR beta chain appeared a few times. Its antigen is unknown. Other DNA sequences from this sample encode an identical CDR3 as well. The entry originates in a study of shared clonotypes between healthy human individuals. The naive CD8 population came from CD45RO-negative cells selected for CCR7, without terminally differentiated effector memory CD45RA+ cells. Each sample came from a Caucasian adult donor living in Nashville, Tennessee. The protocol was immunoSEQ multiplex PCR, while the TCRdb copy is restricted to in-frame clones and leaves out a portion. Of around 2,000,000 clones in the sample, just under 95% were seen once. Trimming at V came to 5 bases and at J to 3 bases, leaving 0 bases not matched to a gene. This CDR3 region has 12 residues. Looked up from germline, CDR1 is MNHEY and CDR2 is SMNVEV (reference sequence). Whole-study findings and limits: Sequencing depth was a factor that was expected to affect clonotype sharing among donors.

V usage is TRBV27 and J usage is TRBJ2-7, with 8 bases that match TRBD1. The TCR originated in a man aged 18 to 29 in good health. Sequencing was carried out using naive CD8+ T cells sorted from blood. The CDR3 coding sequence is TGTGCCAGCAGTGACAGGGGCTACGAGCAGTACTTC. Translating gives CASSDRGYEQYF.